These 30 T cell receptor beta chains were all obtained from the same sample, sequenced in a study of T cell clones after liver transplantation. The method was immunoSEQ multiplex PCR; TCRdb's version includes in-frame clones alone and lacks a portion of them. The sample consists of tens of thousands of clones, roughly 83% of them appearing once. Sequencing was performed on CD4+ T cells from blood, taken at the 22-month timepoint. The receptor source for this set is a human patient who received a liver transplant. Some T cells here may be from the graft donor.

This chain uses TRBV11-2 with TRBJ2-5; 10 bases fit TRBD1. The junction had 8 bases not matched to a gene; V was cut back by 5 bases and J by 5 bases. The CDR3 is 15 amino acids. Germline V gene lookup returns CDR1 SGHAT and CDR2 FQNNGV. The CDR3 region is CASSRQTGGGETQYF. Written as DNA, the CDR3 is TGTGCCAGCAGCCGACAGACAGGGGGCGGGGAGACCCAGTACTTC.

This clone was detected once. V usage is TRBV7-2 and J usage is TRBJ2-7; D is unresolved. The germline V gene has CDR1 SGHTA and CDR2 FQGNSA. Trimming took off 5 bases at V and 2 bases at J, with 19 bases between the two ends. The CDR3 totals 16 residues. As DNA, the CDR3 is TGTGCCAGCAGCGCCCCTTGGGTGGGCAGAGCCTACGAGCAGTACTTC. Its protein is CASSAPWVGRAYEQYF.

This chain connects TRBV6-5 to TRBJ1-2; D may be TRBD1 (6 bases). This CDR3 is built from 14 residues. V was trimmed by 4 bases and J by 8 bases, leaving 17 bases between them. The germline gives CDR1 MNHEY, CDR2 SVGAGI. The CDR3 is CASSSGTRVRGYTF. DNA of the CDR3: TGTGCCAGCAGTTCCGGGACAAGAGTACGAGGCTACACCTTC.

The chain uses TRBV5-6 and TRBJ2-7, with 9 bases that match TRBD1. V shed 8 bases, J shed 4 bases, and the junction held 4 bases outside the gene matches. Germline V gene lookup returns CDR1 SGHDT and CDR2 YYEEEE. This CDR3 spans 12 amino acids. The CDR3 nucleotides read TGTGCCAGTAGGACAGGGGAGTACGAGCAGTACTTC. It specifies CASRTGEYEQYF. The full variable domain, rest sourced from reference TRBV5-6 and TRBJ2-7, is DAGVTQSPTHLIKTRGQQVTLRCSPKSGHDTVSWYQQALGQGPQFIFQYYEEEERQRGNFPDRFSGHQFPNYSSELNVNALLLGDSALYLCASRTGEYEQYFGPGTRLTVT.

The rearrangement links TRBV19 to TRBJ1-2; D is unclear. The CDR3 is 12 amino acids. The ends were cut back, 4 bases at V and 4 bases at J, with 7 bases in the middle. The germline gives CDR1 LNHDA, CDR2 SQIVND (reference sequence). The CDR3: CASSKDLYGYTF. The CDR3 coding sequence is TGTGCCAGTAGTAAGGACCTCTATGGCTACACCTTC.

The gene calls are TRBV29-1 and TRBJ1-1, with 7 positions matching TRBD1. The junction had 8 bases not matched to a gene; V was cut back by 7 bases and J by 3 bases. The CDR3 loop spans 13 amino acids. Germline V gene data show CDR1 as SQVTM and CDR2 as ANQGSEA. The CDR3 here is CSAKGQRDTEAFF. The CDR3 DNA sequence: TGCAGCGCTAAGGGACAGCGGGACACTGAAGCTTTCTTT.

The chain employs TRBV11-2 and TRBJ2-7; 9 bases align to TRBD1. The germline gives CDR1 SGHAT, CDR2 FQNNGV. This CDR3 is built from 15 residues. Trimming cost V 1 base and J 2 bases; bases outside gene matches: 3. The CDR3 loop is CASSLGTGAPYEQYF. The CDR3 DNA is TGTGCCAGCAGCTTAGGGACAGGGGCCCCCTACGAGCAGTACTTC.

Only one count was recorded for this clone. This sequence joins TRBV4-3 and TRBJ1-1, with D perhaps matching TRBD1 (5 bases). Per germline, CDR1 LGHNA and CDR2 YSLEER. Trimming cost V 5 bases and J 1 base, with 14 bases left between them. The CDR3 covers 15 residues. CDR3 sequence (DNA): TGCGCCAGCAGCACGCTGGCAGGGAGGAACACTGAAGCTTTCTTT. Protein product: CASSTLAGRNTEAFF.

A single count supports this clone. CDR3 sequence: CASSYSKAIDTPTQYF. CDR3 nucleotides: TGTGCCAGCAGTTACTCGAAGGCCATAGATACCCCTACGCAGTATTTT. The chain carries TRBV6-6 and TRBJ2-3, with D hard to call. Germline CDR1 and CDR2: MNHNY and SVGAGI (reference sequence). Trimming shortened V by 0 bases and J by 8 bases, and 18 bases separated the two germline ends. The CDR3 runs 16 residues.

J is TRBJ2-6 and V is TRBV18; no clear D gene. The V gene lost 2 bases and the J gene lost 0 bases, with 2 bases spanning the gap. In germline, CDR1 is KGHSH, CDR2 LQKENI. The CDR3 has 14 residues. CDR3 DNA sequence: TGTGCCAGCTCACCAAGCTCTGGGGCCAACGTCCTGACTTTC. Amino acids: CASSPSSGANVLTF. Filled out from reference TRBV18 and TRBJ2-6, the complete variable domain reads NAGVMQNPRHLVRRRGQEARLRCSPMKGHSHVYWYRQLPEEGLKFMVYLQKENIIDESGMPKERFSAEFPKEGPSILRIQQVVRGDSAAYFCASSPSSGANVLTFGAGSRLTVL.

The rearrangement uses TRBV7-2 and TRBJ1-2; 7 positions agree with TRBD1. CDR1 is SGHTA, CDR2 FQGNSA, per germline. Losses at the gene ends were 3 bases for V and 6 bases for J; bases not matched to a gene: 4. The CDR3 sequence is 13 residues long. CDR3 in DNA: TGTGCCAGCAGCTTTGACAGGGCGGATGGCTACACCTTC. It specifies CASSFDRADGYTF. Using reference TRBV7-2 and TRBJ1-2 for the parts outside the CDR3, the full variable domain is GAGVSQSPSNKVTEKGKDVELRCDPISGHTALYWYRQSLGQGLEFLIYFQGNSAPDKSGLPSDRFSAERTGGSVSTLTIQRTQQEDSAVYLCASSFDRADGYTFGSGTRLTVV.

The chain has TRBV5-4 and TRBJ2-3, with TRBD1 identical over 7 bases. Trimming at V came to 4 bases and at J to 0 bases, leaving 5 bases not matched to a gene. The length of the CDR3 is 15 residues. Germline V gene data show CDR1 as SGHNT and CDR2 as YYREEE (reference sequence). The CDR3 protein is CASSLGQRSTDTQYF. The CDR3 DNA is TGTGCCAGCAGCCTGGGACAGAGAAGCACAGATACGCAGTATTTT.

The chain employs TRBV27 and TRBJ1-2; D is perhaps TRBD1 (5 bases). The CDR3 consists of 14 residues. The V gene lost 2 bases and the J gene lost 4 bases, with 11 bases spanning the gap. Germline V lookup: CDR1 MNHEY, CDR2 SMNVEV (reference sequence). The CDR3 here is CASSLHRQSYGYTF. CDR3 DNA: TGTGCCAGCAGTTTACACAGACAGTCCTATGGCTACACCTTC.

The CDR3, as DNA: TGTGCCAGCAGCTTAAATGAAGCACTCGAGCAGTACTTC. It translates to CASSLNEALEQYF. The rearrangement uses TRBV7-2 and TRBJ2-7; D ambiguous. Trimming stripped 2 bases from V and 6 bases from J, with 11 bases between. Germline CDR1 and CDR2: SGHTA and FQGNSA. This CDR3 has 13 residues.

This clone was detected only once. The chain is built from TRBV9 and TRBJ2-4; the D gene is possibly TRBD1 (5 bases). The CDR3 spans 20 residues. Germline loops: CDR1 SGDLS, CDR2 YYNGEE. V lost 0 bases, J lost 5 bases, and 27 bases lay in between. CDR3 in amino acids: CASSVALTAHNKLGENIQYF. As DNA, the CDR3 is TGTGCCAGCAGCGTAGCTCTGACAGCTCATAACAAGCTTGGGGAAAACATTCAGTACTTC. Filled out from reference TRBV9 and TRBJ2-4, the complete variable domain reads DSGVTQTPKHLITATGQRVTLRCSPRSGDLSVYWYQQSLDQGLQFLIQYYNGEERAKGNILERFSAQQFPDLHSELNLSSLELGDSALYFCASSVALTAHNKLGENIQYFGAGTRLSVL.

This rearrangement joins TRBV6-6 to TRBJ1-6; 10 bases align to TRBD1. V lost 5 bases to trimming and J lost 7 bases; unmatched junction nucleotides: 2. Germline V gene lookup returns CDR1 MNHNY and CDR2 SVGAGI (reference sequence). The CDR3 runs 14 residues. The CDR3, as DNA: TGTGCCAGCAGTACGGGACAGGGGAATTCACCCCTCCACTTT. The encoded protein is CASSTGQGNSPLHF.

V usage is TRBV6-5 and J usage is TRBJ1-4; TRBD1 aligns across 9 bases. After removal of 6 bases from V and 8 bases from J, the junction contained 7 bases not matched to a gene. Germline V gene sequence: CDR1 MNHEY, CDR2 SVGAGI. The CDR3 sequence is 14 residues long. This chain's CDR3 is CASRDRGSAEKLFF. CDR3 bases: TGTGCCAGCAGAGACAGGGGGAGTGCGGAAAAACTGTTTTTT.

The chain couples TRBV2 to TRBJ1-5; D remains ambiguous. Germline CDR1 reads SNHLY; CDR2 reads FYNNEI. The V gene lost 1 base and the J gene lost 8 bases, with 9 bases spanning the gap. The CDR3 is made up of 13 amino acids. DNA of the CDR3: TGTGCCAGCAGTGAAGGAAACCGCGAGCCCCAGCATTTT. The encoded protein is CASSEGNREPQHF.

This clone was detected ten times or more. In nucleotides, the CDR3 is TGTGCCAGCAGCCCGACCGGGACAGGGGATTACGAGCAGTACTTC. Protein sequence: CASSPTGTGDYEQYF. The V gene is TRBV7-6, the J gene TRBJ2-7, with 10 bases aligning to TRBD1. Trimming at V came to 5 bases and at J to 4 bases, leaving 8 bases not matched to a gene. The CDR3 has 15 residues. Germline-derived CDR1 and CDR2 are SGHVS and FNYEAQ.

The chain links TRBV7-9 to TRBJ1-4, with 11 bases identical to TRBD1. Germline assignment: CDR1 SEHNR and CDR2 FQNEAQ (reference sequence). V was pared by 5 bases and J by 4 bases, with 3 bases of the junction left unmatched. This CDR3 is built from 15 residues. For the CDR3, the DNA is TGTGCCAGCAGCCCCGGGACAGGGGGTAATGAAAAACTGTTTTTT. The encoded protein is CASSPGTGGNEKLFF.

The chain uses TRBV7-2 and TRBJ2-5, with D maybe TRBD2 (6 bases). Germline V gene sequence: CDR1 SGHTA, CDR2 FQGNSA. The CDR3 is made up of 15 amino acids. Between the trimmed V and J ends, which lost 1 base and 6 bases, there was a span of 15 bases. In DNA form, the CDR3 reads TGTGCCAGCAGCTTAGGGGTAGCGGTTCGGAAGACCCAGTACTTC. The encoded protein is CASSLGVAVRKTQYF. Combining the CDR3 with reference TRBV7-2 and TRBJ2-5 gives the whole variable domain GAGVSQSPSNKVTEKGKDVELRCDPISGHTALYWYRQSLGQGLEFLIYFQGNSAPDKSGLPSDRFSAERTGGSVSTLTIQRTQQEDSAVYLCASSLGVAVRKTQYFGPGTRLLVL.

CDR3 sequence (DNA): TGTGCCAGCTTGTGGGGGCCGGGGGAGACCCAGTACTTC. Translated: CASLWGPGETQYF. The chain joins TRBV2 to TRBJ2-5, with a weak D call TRBD1 (6 bases). Germline assignment: CDR1 SNHLY and CDR2 FYNNEI. The CDR3 consists of 13 residues. The V end lost 8 bases, the J end lost 5 bases, and 15 bases lay between the germline ends.

The rearrangement uses TRBV11-3 and TRBJ2-1; D is unresolved. Germline CDR1 is SGHNT and CDR2 is YENEEA. V was pared by 5 bases and J by 4 bases, with 24 bases between. The CDR3 is made up of 18 amino acids. This CDR3 is CASSPRRYEVFGYNEQFF. CDR3 bases: TGTGCCAGCAGCCCCCGGCGTTATGAGGTCTTCGGTTACAATGAGCAGTTCTTC.

This sequence joins TRBV7-9 and TRBJ2-2, with a weak D call TRBD1 (6 bases). Per germline, CDR1 SEHNR and CDR2 FQNEAQ (reference sequence). The CDR3 is 14 residues long. V shed 5 bases and J shed 7 bases, with 14 bases lying between them. The CDR3 DNA follows: TGTGCCAGCAGCCCCTTGACAGGAGTCGGGGAGCTGTTTTTT. Residues: CASSPLTGVGELFF.

This clone occurred once. The V gene is TRBV19, the J gene TRBJ1-3; D is uncertain. Germline V gives CDR1 LNHDA, CDR2 SQIVND (reference sequence). The CDR3 consists of 15 residues. V dropped 3 bases and J dropped 0 bases, with 9 bases sitting between them. CDR3 sequence (DNA): TGTGCCAGTAGTATGAGCGGTCGCTCTGGAAACACCATATATTTT. This sequence encodes CASSMSGRSGNTIYF.

This chain connects TRBV5-4 to TRBJ2-7; the D is unclear. V dropped 0 bases and J dropped 5 bases, with 9 bases sitting between them. Germline CDR1 SGHNT, CDR2 YYREEE (reference sequence). CDR3 length: 13 amino acids. The CDR3, as DNA: TGTGCCAGCAGCTTGGTTGGGGTTAACGAGCAGTACTTC. It encodes CASSLVGVNEQYF.

The chain recombines TRBV6-6 with TRBJ2-7, with a possible D match to TRBD2 (5 bases). This CDR3 comprises 15 residues. V was clipped by 6 bases and J by 2 bases, with 17 bases between them. The germline gives CDR1 MNHNY, CDR2 SVGAGI (reference sequence). CDR3 protein: CASSGGLPSPYEQYF. The CDR3 nucleotides read TGTGCCAGCAGCGGTGGACTGCCCTCGCCCTACGAGCAGTACTTC.

The chain recombines TRBV6-5 with TRBJ2-5, with 7 bases lining up with TRBD1. Germline V gene sequence: CDR1 MNHEY, CDR2 SVGAGI. Trimming took 8 bases from V and 5 from J; bases not matched to a gene: 5. The CDR3 contains 12 residues. The CDR3 DNA follows: TGTGCCAGCGTTGGGGGACAGGAGACCCAGTACTTC. The encoded protein is CASVGGQETQYF.

The genes are TRBV15 and TRBJ2-7; D possibly corresponds to TRBD1 (5 bases). The CDR3 extends over 12 amino acids. CDR1 LNHNV and CDR2 YYDKDF come from the germline V gene (reference sequence). The V gene lost 2 bases and the J gene lost 3 bases, with 5 bases spanning the gap. CDR3 DNA: TGTGCCACCAGCAGACAGGGCTACGAGCAGTACTTC. Protein sequence: CATSRQGYEQYF. The full variable domain, with the rest looked up from reference TRBV15 and TRBJ2-7, is DAMVIQNPRYQVTQFGKPVTLSCSQTLNHNVMYWYQQKSSQAPKLLFHYYDKDFNNEADTPDNFQSRRPNTSFCFLDIRSPGLGDTAMYLCATSRQGYEQYFGPGTRLTVT.

This chain links TRBV7-9 with TRBJ2-3; no reliable D call. Trimming cost V 5 bases and J 7 bases, with 16 bases left between them. Germline V gene lookup returns CDR1 SEHNR and CDR2 FQNEAQ (reference sequence). This CDR3 is built from 14 residues. Here the CDR3 DNA reads TGTGCCAGCAGCCAGATGCCTAGTTGGTATACGCAGTATTTT. It encodes CASSQMPSWYTQYF.